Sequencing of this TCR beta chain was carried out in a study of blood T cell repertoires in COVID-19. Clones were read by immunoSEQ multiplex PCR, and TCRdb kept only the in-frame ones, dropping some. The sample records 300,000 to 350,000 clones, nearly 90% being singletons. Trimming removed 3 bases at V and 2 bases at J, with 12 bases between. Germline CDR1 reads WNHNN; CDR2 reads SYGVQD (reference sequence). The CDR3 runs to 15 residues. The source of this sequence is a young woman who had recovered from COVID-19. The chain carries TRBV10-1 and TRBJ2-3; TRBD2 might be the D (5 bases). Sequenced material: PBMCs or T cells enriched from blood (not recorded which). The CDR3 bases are TGCGCCAGCAGTGAATCGAGCGGATTCACAGATACGCAGTATTTT. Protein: CASSESSGFTDTQYF.